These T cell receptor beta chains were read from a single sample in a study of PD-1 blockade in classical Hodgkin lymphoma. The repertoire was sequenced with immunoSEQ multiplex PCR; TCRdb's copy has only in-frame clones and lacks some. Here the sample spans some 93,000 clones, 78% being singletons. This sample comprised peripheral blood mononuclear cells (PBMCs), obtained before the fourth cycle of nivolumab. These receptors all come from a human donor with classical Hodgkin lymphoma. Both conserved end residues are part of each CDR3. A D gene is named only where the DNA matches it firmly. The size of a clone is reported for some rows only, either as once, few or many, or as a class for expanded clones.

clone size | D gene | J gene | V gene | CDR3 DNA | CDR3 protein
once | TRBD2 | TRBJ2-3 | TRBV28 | TGTGCCAGCCCCTTTCCGGGACTAGCGGGGGTCACAGATACGCAGTATTTT | CASPFPGLAGVTDTQYF
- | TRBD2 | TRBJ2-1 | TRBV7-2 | TGTGCCAGCAGCCCGGGACTAGTCTACAATGAGCAGTTCTTC | CASSPGLVYNEQFF
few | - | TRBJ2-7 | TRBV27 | TGTGCCAGCAGCAACGTTTATGGGGGGTCCTACGAGCAGTACTTC | CASSNVYGGSYEQYF
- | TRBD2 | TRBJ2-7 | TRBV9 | TGTGCCAGCAGCGGTAGCGGGGGGGCTCGGGAGCAGTACTTC | CASSGSGGAREQYF
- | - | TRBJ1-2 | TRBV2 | TGTGCCAGCAACCCACAGGGCCGAGGCTATGGCTACACCTTC | CASNPQGRGYGYTF
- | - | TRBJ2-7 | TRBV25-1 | TGTGCCAGCAGTGATCTGTACTTC | CASSDLYF
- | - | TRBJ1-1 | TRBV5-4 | TGTGCCAGCAGCTACCCCACAGGGACCCGGGGAGCTTTCTTT | CASSYPTGTRGAFF
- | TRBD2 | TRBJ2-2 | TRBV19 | TGTGCCAGTAGTACGCGGGGACTAGCGGGGACGAACACCGGGGAGCTGTTTTTT | CASSTRGLAGTNTGELFF
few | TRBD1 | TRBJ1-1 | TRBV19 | TGTGCCAGTATCACAAGACAGGGTATGGGGAGAGCTTTCTTT | CASITRQGMGRAFF
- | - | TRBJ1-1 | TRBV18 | TGTGCCAGCTCACCACCAATCCCGGGACCCTGGAACACTGAAGCTTTCTTT | CASSPPIPGPWNTEAFF
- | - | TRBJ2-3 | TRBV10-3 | TGTGCCATCAGTGAGGGCGGAATAAGCACAGATACGCAGTATTTT | CAISEGGISTDTQYF
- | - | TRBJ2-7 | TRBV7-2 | TGTGCCAGCAGCATAGGGGCCTTCTCCTACGAGCAGTACTTC | CASSIGAFSYEQYF
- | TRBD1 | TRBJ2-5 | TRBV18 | TGTGCCAGCTCACCGGGGACAGGGGGCCAAGAGACCCAGTACTTC | CASSPGTGGQETQYF
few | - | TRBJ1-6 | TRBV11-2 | TGTGCCAGCAGCCTTGAGTTCGGGGCAGGTCATAATTCACCCCTCCACTTT | CASSLEFGAGHNSPLHF
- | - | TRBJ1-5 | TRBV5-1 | TGCGCCAGCAGCTTGGGCTCCCCCGGCCAGCCCCAGCATTTT | CASSLGSPGQPQHF
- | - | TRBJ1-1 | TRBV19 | TGTGCCAGTAGTATAGGCAGGGTTAGCACTGAAGCTTTCTTT | CASSIGRVSTEAFF
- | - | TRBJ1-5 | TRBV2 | TGTGCCAGCAGCCCGTGGGGGGATCAGCCCCAGCATTTT | CASSPWGDQPQHF
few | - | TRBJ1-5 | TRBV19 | TGTGCCAGTAGTCCAGTGGGGATGGCCAATCAGCCCCAGCATTTT | CASSPVGMANQPQHF
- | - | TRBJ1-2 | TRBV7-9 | TGTGCCAGCAGCCCAGGTGGTAACGGCTACACCTTC | CASSPGGNGYTF
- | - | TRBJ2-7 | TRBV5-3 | TGTGCCAGAAGCCCCGATCGGCAGTACTTC | CARSPDRQYF
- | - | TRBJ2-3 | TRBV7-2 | TGTGCCAGCAGCTCCTTACTAGGGGCAGATACGCAGTATTTT | CASSSLLGADTQYF
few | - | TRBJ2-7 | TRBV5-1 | TGCGCCAGCAGCTTCGGGACACCCGGCGAGCAGTACTTC | CASSFGTPGEQYF
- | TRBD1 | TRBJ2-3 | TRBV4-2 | TGTGCCAGCAGCCAGGAAGACAGGGGAACCTCAAGCACAGATACGCAGTATTTT | CASSQEDRGTSSTDTQYF
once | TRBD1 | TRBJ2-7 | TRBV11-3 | TGTGCCAGCAGCTGGACAGGGGAGAGCTCCGAGCAGTACTTC | CASSWTGESSEQYF
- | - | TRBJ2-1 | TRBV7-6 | TGTGCCAGCAGCTTTTTGGGGGGCCCGTCCTACAATGAGCAGTTCTTC | CASSFLGGPSYNEQFF
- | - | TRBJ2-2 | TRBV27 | TGTGCCAGCAGTTTATCGATAGGTAGCGGAGGGGCCGGGGAGCTGTTTTTT | CASSLSIGSGGAGELFF
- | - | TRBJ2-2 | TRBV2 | TGTGCCAGCAGTGATGAAAGGGGGGCCGGGGAGCTGTTTTTT | CASSDERGAGELFF
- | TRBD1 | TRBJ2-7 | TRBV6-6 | TGTGCCAGCACCATAGGGGGAGCTGGACAGGGGTACGAGCAGTACTTC | CASTIGGAGQGYEQYF
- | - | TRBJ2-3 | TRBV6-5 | TGTGCCAGCAGCCGACAGCCCCACACAGATACGCAGTATTTT | CASSRQPHTDTQYF
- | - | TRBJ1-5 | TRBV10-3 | TGTGCCATCAGTGAGTCGACAGGAAGGCAGCCCCAGCATTTT | CAISESTGRQPQHF
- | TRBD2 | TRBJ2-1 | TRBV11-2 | TGTGCCAGCAGCTTAGTGCCAGCGGGAGGGCCAAGAACCTACAATGAGCAGTTCTTC | CASSLVPAGGPRTYNEQFF
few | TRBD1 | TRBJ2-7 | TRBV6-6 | TGTGCCAGCAGTTACGCTGTGGGGACAGGGGATTACGAGCAGTACTTC | CASSYAVGTGDYEQYF
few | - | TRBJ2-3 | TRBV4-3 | TGCGCCAGCAGCCAAGAATCCCTCGGAGGGGATACGCAGTATTTT | CASSQESLGGDTQYF
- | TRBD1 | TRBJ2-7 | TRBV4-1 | TGCGCCAGCAGCCAGGAGACAGGGGACGAGCAGTACTTC | CASSQETGDEQYF